This T cell receptor (beta chain) was recorded in a study of blood T cell repertoires in COVID-19. About the study: Collection of acute and convalescent COVID-19 samples took place in the United States, Italy and Spain.

Germline V CDR1 and CDR2: LNHDA, SQIVND (reference sequence). CDR3 length equals 13 residues. Trimming cost V 6 bases and J 0 bases, with 8 bases left between them. Per the original data handling: The authors estimated nucleated cell counts from reference gene primer amplification. The assay was immunoSEQ multiplex PCR, and TCRdb's table has in-frame clones only and misses some. V, J and clone size derive from that table, while D and trimming were established from the DNA sequence. The data show about 240,000 clones, with 75% to 90% seen just once and roughly an eighth held by the top ten. A word on this clone: Within the sample, other DNA sequences also encode this same CDR3.

J is TRBJ1-1 and V is TRBV19; D gene uncertain. Sequences were obtained from peripheral blood. The sequence was collected from a woman aged 55-69 years with active or convalescent COVID-19. CDR3 DNA: TGTGCCAGTAGAACGGGTATGAACACTGAAGCTTTCTTT. Residues: CASRTGMNTEAFF. Full variable domain (remainder filled in from reference TRBV19 and TRBJ1-1): DGGITQSPKYLFRKEGQNVTLSCEQNLNHDAMYWYRQDPGQGLRLIYYSQIVNDFQKGDIAEGYSVSREKKESFPLTVTSAQKNPTAFYLCASRTGMNTEAFFGQGTRLTVV.